Listed here is a single T cell receptor (beta chain). Its matching antigen is unknown. Time point reported: peripheral blood 6 weeks after treatment start. The data stem from a study of PD-L1 blockade in urothelial cancer. Points from the study as a whole: Improved survival was predicted by pretreatment blood TCR clonality below the median.

Looked up from germline, CDR1 is WNHNN and CDR2 is SYGVQD (reference sequence). CDR3 length: 18 residues. The V segment lost 4 bases and the J segment 4 bases; nucleotides outside the gene matches: 15. Produced via immunoSEQ multiplex PCR; TCRdb's table is partial and in-frame only. Of just over 35,000 clones detected, about 80% appear once; the ten largest clones hold about 10%. This rearrangement joins TRBV10-1 to TRBJ2-1, with 8 bases lining up with TRBD2. This TCR was recovered from a man aged 35 to 55 with urothelial cancer. The sequences come from PBMCs, collected around atezolizumab (anti-PD-L1) treatment. CDR3 sequence: CASSADRTGGRRYNEQFF. The CDR3 bases are TGCGCCAGCAGTGCCGACAGGACTGGCGGGAGGAGGTACAATGAGCAGTTCTTC.